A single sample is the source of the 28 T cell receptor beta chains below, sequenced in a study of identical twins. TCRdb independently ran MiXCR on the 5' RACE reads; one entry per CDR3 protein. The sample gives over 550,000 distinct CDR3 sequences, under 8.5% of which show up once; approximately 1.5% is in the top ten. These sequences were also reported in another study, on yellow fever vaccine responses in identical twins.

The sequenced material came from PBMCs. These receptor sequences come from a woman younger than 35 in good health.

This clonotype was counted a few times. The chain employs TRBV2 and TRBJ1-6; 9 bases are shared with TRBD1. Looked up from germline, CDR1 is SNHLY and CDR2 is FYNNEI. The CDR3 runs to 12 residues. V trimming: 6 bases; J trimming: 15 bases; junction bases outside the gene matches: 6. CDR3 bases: TGTGCCAGCAGGGGGACAGGGCTGGTCCTCCACTTT. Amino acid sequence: CASRGTGLVLHF.

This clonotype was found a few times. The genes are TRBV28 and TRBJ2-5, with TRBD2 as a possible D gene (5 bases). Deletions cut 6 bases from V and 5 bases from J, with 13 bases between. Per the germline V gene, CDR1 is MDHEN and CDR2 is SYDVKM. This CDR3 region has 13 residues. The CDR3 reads CASRPYSGETQYF. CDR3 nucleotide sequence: TGTGCCAGCAGGCCCTACTCGGGGGAGACCCAGTACTTC.

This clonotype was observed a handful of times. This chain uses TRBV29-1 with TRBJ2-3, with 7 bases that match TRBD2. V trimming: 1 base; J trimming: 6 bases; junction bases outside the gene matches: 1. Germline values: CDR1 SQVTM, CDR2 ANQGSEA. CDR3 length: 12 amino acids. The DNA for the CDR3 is TGCAGCGTTGAAGGCGGGGGTGATACGCAGTATTTT. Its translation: CSVEGGGDTQYF.

The CDR3 sequence: CASGRLAGGKNSGANVLTF. DNA for the CDR3: TGTGCCAGCGGCCGACTAGCGGGGGGAAAAAACTCTGGGGCCAACGTCCTGACTTTC. V gene TRBV6-6 combines with J gene TRBJ2-6; 13 bases map to TRBD2. V shed 8 bases, J shed 0 bases, and the junction held 10 bases outside the gene matches. This CDR3 has 19 amino acids. The germline V gene encodes CDR1 MNHNY and CDR2 SVGAGI (reference sequence).

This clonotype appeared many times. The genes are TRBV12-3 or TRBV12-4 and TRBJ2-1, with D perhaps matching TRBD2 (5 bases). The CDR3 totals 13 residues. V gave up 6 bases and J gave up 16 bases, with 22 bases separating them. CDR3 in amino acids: CASSLRVWVEVFF. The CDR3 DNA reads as TGTGCCAGCAGCCTTAGGGTATGGGTGGAGGTTTTCTTC.

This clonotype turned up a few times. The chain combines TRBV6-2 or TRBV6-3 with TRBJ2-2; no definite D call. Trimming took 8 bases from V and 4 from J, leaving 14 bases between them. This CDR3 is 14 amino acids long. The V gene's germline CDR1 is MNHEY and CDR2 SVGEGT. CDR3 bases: TGTGCCAGCGCGGTTACGTGGGGCACCGGGGAGCTGTTTTTT. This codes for CASAVTWGTGELFF.

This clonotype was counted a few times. The chain's CDR3 is CASSLSGTSGRHSYEQYF. CDR3 nucleotides: TGTGCCAGCAGCTTATCCGGGACTAGCGGGAGGCACTCCTACGAGCAGTACTTC. The V call is TRBV11-1, the J call TRBJ2-7; 15 positions match TRBD2. Germline V gene lookup returns CDR1 SGHAT and CDR2 FQDESV (reference sequence). The ends lost 2 bases at V and 0 bases at J; junction bases unmatched: 5. The CDR3 runs to 18 residues.

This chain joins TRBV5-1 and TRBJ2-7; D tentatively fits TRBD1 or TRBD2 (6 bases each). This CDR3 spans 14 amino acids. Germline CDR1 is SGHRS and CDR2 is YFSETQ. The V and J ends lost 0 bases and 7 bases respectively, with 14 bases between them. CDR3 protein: CASSLDRARGEQYF. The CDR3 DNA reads TGCGCCAGCAGCTTGGACAGGGCCCGGGGGGAGCAGTACTTC.

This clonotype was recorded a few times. The CDR3 region has the DNA TGTGCCAGCTCCCTGCAGGGAGGGCCTCCCTACGAGCAGTACTTC. Translated: CASSLQGGPPYEQYF. This sequence joins TRBV2 and TRBJ2-7; 7 nucleotides match TRBD2. Germline-derived CDR1 and CDR2 are SNHLY and FYNNEI. V shed 8 bases and J 2 bases; nucleotides not matched to a gene: 12. The length of the CDR3 is 15 residues.

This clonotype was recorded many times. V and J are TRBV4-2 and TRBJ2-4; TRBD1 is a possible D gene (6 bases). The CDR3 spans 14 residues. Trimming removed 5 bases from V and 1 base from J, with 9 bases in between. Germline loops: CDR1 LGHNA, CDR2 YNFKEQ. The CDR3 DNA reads TGTGCCAGCAGCTCAGGGGACGCCAAAAACATTCAGTACTTC. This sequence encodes CASSSGDAKNIQYF.

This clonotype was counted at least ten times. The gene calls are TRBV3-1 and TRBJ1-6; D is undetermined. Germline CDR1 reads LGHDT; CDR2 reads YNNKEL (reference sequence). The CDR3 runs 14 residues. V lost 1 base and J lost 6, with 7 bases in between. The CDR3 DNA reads TGTGCCAGCAGCCAAGGACGGATTAATTCACCCCTCCACTTT. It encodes CASSQGRINSPLHF.

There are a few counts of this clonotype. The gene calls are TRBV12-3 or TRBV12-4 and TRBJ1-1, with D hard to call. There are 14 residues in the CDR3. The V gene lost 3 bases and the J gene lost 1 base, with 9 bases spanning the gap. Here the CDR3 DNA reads TGTGCCAGCAGTTTCCCCGCAGGGAACACTGAAGCTTTCTTT. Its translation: CASSFPAGNTEAFF.

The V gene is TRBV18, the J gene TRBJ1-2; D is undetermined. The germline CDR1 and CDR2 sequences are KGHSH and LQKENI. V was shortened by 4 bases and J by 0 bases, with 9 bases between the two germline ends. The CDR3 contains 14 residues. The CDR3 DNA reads TGTGCCAGCTCACAGAGAGTACCTAACTATGGCTACACCTTC. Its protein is CASSQRVPNYGYTF.

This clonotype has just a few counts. The CDR3 spells CASRWGDGTGELFF. In DNA form, the CDR3 reads TGTGCCAGCAGGTGGGGGGATGGGACCGGGGAGCTGTTTTTT. V usage is TRBV6-1 and J usage is TRBJ2-2, with D tentatively TRBD2 (6 bases). This CDR3 is built from 14 residues. Germline CDR1 MNHNS, CDR2 SASEGT. V was clipped by 6 bases and J by 5 bases, with 13 bases between them.

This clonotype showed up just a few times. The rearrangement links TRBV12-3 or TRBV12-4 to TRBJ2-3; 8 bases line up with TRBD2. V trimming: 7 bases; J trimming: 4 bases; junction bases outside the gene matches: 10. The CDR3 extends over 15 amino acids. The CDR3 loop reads CASMLAGGGADTQYF. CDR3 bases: TGTGCCAGCATGTTAGCCGGGGGGGGCGCAGATACGCAGTATTTT.

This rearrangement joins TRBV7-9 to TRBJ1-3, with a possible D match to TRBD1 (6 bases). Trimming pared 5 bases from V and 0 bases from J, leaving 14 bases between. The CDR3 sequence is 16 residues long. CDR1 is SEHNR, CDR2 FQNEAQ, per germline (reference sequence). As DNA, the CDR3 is TGTGCCAGCAGCCCCCAGGGGCGAATCTCTGGAAACACCATATATTTT. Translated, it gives CASSPQGRISGNTIYF.

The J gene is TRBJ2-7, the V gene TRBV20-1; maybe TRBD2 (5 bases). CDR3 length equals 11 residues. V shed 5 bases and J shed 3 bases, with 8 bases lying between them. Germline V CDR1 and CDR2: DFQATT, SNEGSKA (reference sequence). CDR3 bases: TGCAGTGCTGCGGGCCACTACGAGCAGTACGTC. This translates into CSAAGHYEQYV.

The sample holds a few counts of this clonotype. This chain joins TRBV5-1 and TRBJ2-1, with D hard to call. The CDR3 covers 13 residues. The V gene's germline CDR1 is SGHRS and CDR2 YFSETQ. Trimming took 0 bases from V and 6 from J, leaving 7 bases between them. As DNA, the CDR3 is TGCGCCAGCAGCTTGGGATTCCCCAATGAGCAGTTCTTC. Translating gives CASSLGFPNEQFF.

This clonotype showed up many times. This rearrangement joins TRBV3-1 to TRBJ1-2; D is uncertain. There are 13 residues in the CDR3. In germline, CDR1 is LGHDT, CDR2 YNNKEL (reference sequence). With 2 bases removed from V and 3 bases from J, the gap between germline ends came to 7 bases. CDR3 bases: TGTGCCAGCAGCCAATCATCCGACTATGGCTACACCTTC. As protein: CASSQSSDYGYTF. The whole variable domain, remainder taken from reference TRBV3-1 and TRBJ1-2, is DTAVSQTPKYLVTQMGNDKSIKCEQNLGHDTMYWYKQDSKKFLKIMFSYNNKELIINETVPNRFSPKSPDKAHLNLHINSLELGDSAVYFCASSQSSDYGYTFGSGTRLTVV.

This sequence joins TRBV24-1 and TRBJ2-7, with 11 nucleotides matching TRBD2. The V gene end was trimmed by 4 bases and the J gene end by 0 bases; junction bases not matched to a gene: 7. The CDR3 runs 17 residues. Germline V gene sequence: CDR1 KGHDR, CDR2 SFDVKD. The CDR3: CATSDPGTSGRSYEQYV. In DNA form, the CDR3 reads TGTGCCACCAGTGACCCTGGGACTAGCGGTCGCTCCTACGAGCAGTACGTC.

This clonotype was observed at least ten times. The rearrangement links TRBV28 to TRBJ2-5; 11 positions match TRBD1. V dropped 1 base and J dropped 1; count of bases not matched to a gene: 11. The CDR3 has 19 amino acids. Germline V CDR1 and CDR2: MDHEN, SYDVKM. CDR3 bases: TGTGCCAGCAGTTTATCCACACTGGACAGGGGGCGCCCCCAAGAGACCCAGTACTTC. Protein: CASSLSTLDRGRPQETQYF.

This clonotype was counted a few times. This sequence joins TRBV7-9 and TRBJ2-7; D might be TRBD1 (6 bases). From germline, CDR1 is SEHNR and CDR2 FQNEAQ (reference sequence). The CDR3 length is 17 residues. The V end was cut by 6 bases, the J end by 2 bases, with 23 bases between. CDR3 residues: CASSSRGTGSDAYEQYF. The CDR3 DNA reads TGTGCCAGCAGTTCCAGGGGAACTGGGTCCGATGCCTACGAGCAGTACTTC.

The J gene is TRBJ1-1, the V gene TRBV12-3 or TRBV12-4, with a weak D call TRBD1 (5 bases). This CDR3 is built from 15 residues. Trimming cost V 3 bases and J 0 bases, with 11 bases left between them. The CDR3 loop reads CASSFFQGLNTEAFF. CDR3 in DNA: TGTGCCAGCAGTTTTTTCCAGGGTTTGAACACTGAAGCTTTCTTT.

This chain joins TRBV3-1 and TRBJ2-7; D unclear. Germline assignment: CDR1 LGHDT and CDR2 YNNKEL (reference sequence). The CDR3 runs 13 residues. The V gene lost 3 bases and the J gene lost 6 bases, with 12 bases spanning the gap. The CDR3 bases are TGTGCCAGCAGCCAGGCCGATATCGGCGAGCAGTACTTC. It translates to CASSQADIGEQYF.

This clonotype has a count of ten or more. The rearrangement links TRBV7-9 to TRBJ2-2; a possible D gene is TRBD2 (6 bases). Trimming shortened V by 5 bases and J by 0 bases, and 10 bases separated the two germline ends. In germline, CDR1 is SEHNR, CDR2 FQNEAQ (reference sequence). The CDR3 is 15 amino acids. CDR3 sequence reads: CASSKLATNTGELFF. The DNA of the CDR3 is TGTGCCAGCAGCAAACTAGCTACGAACACCGGGGAGCTGTTTTTT.

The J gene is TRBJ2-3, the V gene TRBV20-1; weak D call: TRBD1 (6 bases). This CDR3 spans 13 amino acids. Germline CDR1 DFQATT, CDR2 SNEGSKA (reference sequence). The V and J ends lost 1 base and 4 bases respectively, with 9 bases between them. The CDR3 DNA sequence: TGCAGTGCTAGAGGGGGGCTTTCAGATACGCAGTATTTT. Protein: CSARGGLSDTQYF.

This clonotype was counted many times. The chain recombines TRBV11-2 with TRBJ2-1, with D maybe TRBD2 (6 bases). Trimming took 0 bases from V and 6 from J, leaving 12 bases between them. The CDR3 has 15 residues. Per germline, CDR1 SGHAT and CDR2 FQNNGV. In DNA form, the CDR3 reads TGTGCCAGCAGCTTAGAACAGCTGGGGGGCAATGAGCAGTTCTTC. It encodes CASSLEQLGGNEQFF. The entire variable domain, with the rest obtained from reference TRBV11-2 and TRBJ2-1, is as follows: EAGVAQSPRYKIIEKRQSVAFWCNPISGHATLYWYQQILGQGPKLLIQFQNNGVVDDSQLPKDRFSAERLKGVDSTLKIQPAKLEDSAVYLCASSLEQLGGNEQFFGPGTRLTVL.

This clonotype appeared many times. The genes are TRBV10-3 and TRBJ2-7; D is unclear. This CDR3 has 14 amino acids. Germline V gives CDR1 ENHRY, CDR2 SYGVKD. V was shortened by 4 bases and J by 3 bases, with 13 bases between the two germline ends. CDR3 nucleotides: TGTGCCATCAGTGCGGCGGACGCTGGCTACGAGCAGTACGTC. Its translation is CAISAADAGYEQYV.